The clone carrying this T cell receptor (beta chain) was observed a handful of times. This may be a read error: a much more frequent sequence differs by one nucleotide. This specimen belongs to a study of T cells in Graves' hyperthyroidism and ophthalmopathy. RNA transcripts yielded amplified TCR beta CDR3 regions. When the TCR CDR3 underwent first-round RT-PCR, the HTBI primer set was used. TCRdb re-called the multiplex PCR reads with MiXCR, one entry per CDR3 protein. The table includes around 600,000 distinct CDR3 sequences, more than 15% detected once. The germline gives CDR1 GTSNPN, CDR2 SVGIG (reference sequence). Trimming removed 4 bases from V and 1 base from J, with 4 bases in between. This CDR3 has 11 amino acids.

The specimen sequenced was blood. The source of this sequence is a woman aged 40 to 50 with Graves' ophthalmopathy. The J gene is TRBJ1-1, the V gene TRBV30; D unclear. CDR3 DNA: TGTGCCTGGAAAAGGAACACTGAAGCTTTCTTT. Residues: CAWKRNTEAFF.